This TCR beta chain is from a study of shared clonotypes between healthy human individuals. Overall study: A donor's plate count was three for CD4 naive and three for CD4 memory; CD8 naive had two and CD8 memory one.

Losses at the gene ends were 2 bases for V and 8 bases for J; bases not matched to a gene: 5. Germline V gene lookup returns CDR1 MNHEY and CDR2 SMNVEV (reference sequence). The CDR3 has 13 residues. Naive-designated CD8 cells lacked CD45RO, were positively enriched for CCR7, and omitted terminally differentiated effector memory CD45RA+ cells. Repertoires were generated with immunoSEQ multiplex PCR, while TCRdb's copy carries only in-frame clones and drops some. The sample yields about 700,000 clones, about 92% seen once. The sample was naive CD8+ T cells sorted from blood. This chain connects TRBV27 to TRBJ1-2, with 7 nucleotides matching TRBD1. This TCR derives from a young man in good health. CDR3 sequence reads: CASSLVGGEGYTF. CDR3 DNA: TGTGCCAGCAGTTTAGTAGGGGGCGAGGGCTACACCTTC.